These 17 T cell receptor beta chains share one sample of origin, sequenced in a study of T cells in narcolepsy. Method: immunoSEQ multiplex PCR; TCRdb's copy keeps in-frame clones and lacks some. Of about 35,000 clones listed, around 80% were seen once; the top ten hold 1% to 1.2%. Sequenced sample: memory (CD45RA-) CD4+ T cells from blood. The receptors come from a human donor in good health.

The chain uses TRBV7-6 and TRBJ2-2; unclear D gene. Germline V CDR1 and CDR2: SGHVS, FNYEAQ. Trimming removed 4 bases at V and 6 bases at J, with 12 bases between. The CDR3 is 14 amino acids. Written as DNA, the CDR3 is TGTGCCAGCAGCTCCGTCGGGCGTTCCGGGGAGCTGTTTTTT. This codes for CASSSVGRSGELFF.

Comment on this clone: The sample has other DNA sequences that encode this CDR3 too. This chain links TRBV18 with TRBJ1-6; 12 positions match TRBD1. The germline gives CDR1 KGHSH, CDR2 LQKENI. V lost 5 bases and J lost 9; bases outside the gene matches: 5. This CDR3 is built from 15 residues. The CDR3 DNA reads TGTGCCAGCTCATCGGGACAGGGGGCGGGTTCACCCCTCCACTTT. As protein: CASSSGQGAGSPLHF.

The chain is built from TRBV7-3 and TRBJ2-3; D not resolved. The CDR3 has 16 amino acids. The V gene lost 4 bases and the J gene lost 1 base, with 15 bases spanning the gap. Per the germline V gene, CDR1 is SGHTA and CDR2 is FQGTGA. The CDR3 protein is CASSSRPGVGTDTQYF. The CDR3 DNA sequence: TGTGCCAGCAGCTCGCGACCTGGGGTGGGCACAGATACGCAGTATTTT.

The CDR3 region is CASSPSGTGTIGTQYF. CDR3 DNA: TGTGCCAGCAGCCCCTCCGGGACAGGGACCATCGGGACCCAGTACTTC. The V gene is TRBV7-2, the J gene TRBJ2-5, with TRBD1 matching 9 bases. Unmatched junction bases numbered 14, after V lost 5 bases and J lost 7 bases. The CDR3 is made up of 16 amino acids. Germline assignment: CDR1 SGHTA and CDR2 FQGNSA.

The V and J genes are TRBV7-9 and TRBJ2-5; perhaps TRBD2 as D (7 bases). The CDR3 totals 17 residues. The germline CDR1 and CDR2 sequences are SEHNR and FQNEAQ (reference sequence). The V end lost 1 base, the J end lost 1 base, and 16 bases lay between the germline ends. CDR3 amino acids: CASSLGGGGSSQETQYF. DNA of the CDR3: TGTGCCAGCAGCTTAGGTGGGGGGGGCTCATCCCAAGAGACCCAGTACTTC.

The chain employs TRBV11-3 and TRBJ2-5, with 8 bases matching TRBD2. Per germline, CDR1 SGHNT and CDR2 YENEEA. CDR3 length: 15 amino acids. Trimming removed 1 base from V and 2 bases from J; junction bases left unmatched: 3. The CDR3 nucleotides are TGTGCCAGCAGCTTAGGTAGCGGGGCACAAGAGACCCAGTACTTC. This translates into CASSLGSGAQETQYF.

This clone was picked up one time. V usage is TRBV5-6 and J usage is TRBJ2-7; no definite D call. This CDR3 has 13 residues. V lost 2 bases, J lost 6 bases, and 12 bases lay in between. Germline CDR1 SGHDT, CDR2 YYEEEE. Written as DNA, the CDR3 is TGTGCCAGCAGCTTAGCCGCCCCGGGCGAGCAGTACTTC. Its translation: CASSLAAPGEQYF.

The chain combines TRBV6-6 with TRBJ2-1; a possible D gene is TRBD1 (6 bases). The germline V gene has CDR1 MNHNY and CDR2 SVGAGI (reference sequence). With 6 bases removed from V and 4 bases from J, the gap between germline ends came to 19 bases. The CDR3 totals 16 residues. The CDR3 protein is CASSPPGQSIYNEQFF. Here the CDR3 DNA reads TGTGCCAGCAGCCCGCCGGGACAAAGCATATACAATGAGCAGTTCTTC.

The chain couples TRBV5-3 to TRBJ1-5; weak D call: TRBD1 (5 bases). TRBV5-3 carries the ORF label, with uncertain function. The V end was cut by 2 bases, the J end by 7 bases, with 13 bases between. CDR3 length: 14 residues. For the CDR3, the DNA is TGTGCCAGAAGCTTTTTCGGGGGGTGCCAGCCCCAGCATTTT. Its protein product is CARSFFGGCQPQHF.

The chain uses TRBV11-2 and TRBJ1-2, with TRBD1 identical over 7 bases. The V gene's germline CDR1 is SGHAT and CDR2 FQNNGV. This CDR3 has 15 residues. V shed 2 bases, J shed 3 bases, and the junction held 6 bases outside the gene matches. CDR3 coding DNA: TGTGCCAGCAGCTTAAGCTTTGGGACAGACTATGGCTACACCTTC. Translation: CASSLSFGTDYGYTF.

This clone occurred once. The chain joins TRBV5-1 to TRBJ2-7, with D tentatively TRBD1 (6 bases). Trimming pared 0 bases from V and 3 bases from J, leaving 10 bases between. There are 14 residues in the CDR3. Per germline, CDR1 SGHRS and CDR2 YFSETQ. In nucleotides, the CDR3 is TGCGCCAGCAGCTTGGCCGGGACAAACTACGAGCAGTACTTC. Translation gives CASSLAGTNYEQYF.

Remarks on this clone: This CDR3 is also generated by other DNA sequences in the sample. This chain uses TRBV5-4 with TRBJ2-3, with TRBD2 as a possible D gene (6 bases). V was trimmed by 0 bases and J by 8 bases, leaving 13 bases between them. There are 14 residues in the CDR3. The V gene's germline CDR1 is SGHNT and CDR2 YYREEE (reference sequence). CDR3: CASSLEVQGGTQYF. The CDR3 coding sequence is TGTGCCAGCAGCTTGGAGGTCCAGGGAGGTACGCAGTATTTT.

A single count supports this clone. The chain has TRBV6-1 and TRBJ2-1, with 12 bases aligning to TRBD2. Germline CDR1 is MNHNS and CDR2 is SASEGT. CDR3 size: 14 residues. V lost 11 bases, J lost 5 bases, and 7 bases stayed unmatched. The CDR3 region has the DNA TGTGCCGGCCGGCGGACTAGCGGGAACAATGAGCAGTTCTTC. This sequence encodes CAGRRTSGNNEQFF.

This sequence joins TRBV18 and TRBJ2-7, with D maybe TRBD1 (7 bases). Per the germline V gene, CDR1 is KGHSH and CDR2 is LQKENI. The CDR3 runs 15 residues. Trimming removed 3 bases from V and 3 bases from J, with 15 bases in between. In DNA form, the CDR3 reads TGTGCCAGCTCACCCCCCAGGGGGGCAAGCTACGAGCAGTACTTC. This encodes CASSPPRGASYEQYF.

Concerning this clone itself: An end of the junction does not agree with germline; a read error may underlie this. Other DNA sequences of this sample code for an identical CDR3. This chain joins TRBV28 and TRBJ1-5; no firm D call. The CDR3 covers 14 residues. Germline assignment: CDR1 MDHEN and CDR2 SYDVKM. The CDR3 DNA reads as TGTGCCAGCAGATCGGCCTCCTTAAATCAGCCTCAGCATTTT. Its protein is CASRSASLNQPQHF.

The V gene is TRBV6-1, the J gene TRBJ1-1, with unresolved D. CDR1 MNHNS and CDR2 SASEGT come from the germline V gene. CDR3 length: 12 residues. V lost 5 bases and J 7 bases, leaving 11 bases between the germline ends. The CDR3 DNA follows: TGTGCCAGCAGTACCCCGGGAGGTGAAGCTTTCTTT. Its protein product is CASSTPGGEAFF.

The gene calls are TRBV27 and TRBJ2-5; unclear D gene. TRBJ2-7 matches the DNA end more closely, so the J call is doubtful. Per germline, CDR1 MNHEY and CDR2 SMNVEV (reference sequence). The CDR3 contains 15 residues. The CDR3 is CASSMWLNSVYEQYF. DNA of the CDR3: TGTGCCAGCAGTATGTGGTTGAACAGTGTCTACGAGCAGTACTTC.